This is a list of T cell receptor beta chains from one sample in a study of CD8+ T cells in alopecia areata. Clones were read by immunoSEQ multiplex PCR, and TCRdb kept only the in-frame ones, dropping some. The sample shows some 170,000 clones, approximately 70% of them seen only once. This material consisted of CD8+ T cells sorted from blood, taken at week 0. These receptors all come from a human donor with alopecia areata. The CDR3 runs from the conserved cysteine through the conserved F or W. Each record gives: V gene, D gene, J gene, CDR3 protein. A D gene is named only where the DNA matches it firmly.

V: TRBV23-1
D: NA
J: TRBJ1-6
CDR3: CASSQSGTESSYNSPLHF

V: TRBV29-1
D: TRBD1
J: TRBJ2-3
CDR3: CSVERGLGTTDTQYF

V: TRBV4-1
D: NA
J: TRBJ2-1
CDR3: CASSQRQNNEQFF

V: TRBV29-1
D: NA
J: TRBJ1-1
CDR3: CSVNYLTGRNTEAFF

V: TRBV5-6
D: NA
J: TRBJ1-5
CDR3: CASSADSSHQPQHF

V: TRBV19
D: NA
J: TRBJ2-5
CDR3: CASTLRLGGQETQYF

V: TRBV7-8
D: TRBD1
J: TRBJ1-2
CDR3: CASGGTGGGYTF

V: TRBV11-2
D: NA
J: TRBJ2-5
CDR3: CASSLWGRGETQYF

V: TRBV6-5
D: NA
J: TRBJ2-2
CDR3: CASSLTGGNTGELFF

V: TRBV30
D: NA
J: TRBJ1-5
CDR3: CAWRDGFISNQPQHF

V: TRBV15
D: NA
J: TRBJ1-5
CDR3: CATGSGGRGQPQHF

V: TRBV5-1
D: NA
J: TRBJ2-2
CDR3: CASSPVKEGGYTGELFF

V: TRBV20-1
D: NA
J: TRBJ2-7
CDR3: CSALDIDEQYF

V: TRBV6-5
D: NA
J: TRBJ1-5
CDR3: CASSLLSNQPQHF

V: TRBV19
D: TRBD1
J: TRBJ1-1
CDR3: CASSMTGGNTEAFF

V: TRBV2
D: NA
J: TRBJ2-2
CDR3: CASSDSDGELFF

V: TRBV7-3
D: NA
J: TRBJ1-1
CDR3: CASSLRGDTEAFF

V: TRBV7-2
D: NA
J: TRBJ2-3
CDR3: CASSPRGAATDTQYF

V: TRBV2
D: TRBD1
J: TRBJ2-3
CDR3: CASSEDRSVDTQYF

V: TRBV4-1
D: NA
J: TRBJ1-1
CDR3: CASSQEGLRAEAFF

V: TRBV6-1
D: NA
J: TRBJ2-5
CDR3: CASSDGEAPRIQETQYF

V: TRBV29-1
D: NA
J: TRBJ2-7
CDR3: CSVEFGGRSYEQYF

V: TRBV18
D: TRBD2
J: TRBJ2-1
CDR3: CASSPNLALAGNEQFF

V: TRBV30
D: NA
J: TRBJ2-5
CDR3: CAWSVGGIGETQYF

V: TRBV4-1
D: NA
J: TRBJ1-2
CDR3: CASSHRGGGDGYTF

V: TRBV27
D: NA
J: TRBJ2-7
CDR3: CASSLYMGNRYEQYF

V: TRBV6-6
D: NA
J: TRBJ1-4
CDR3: CASSFRKKLFF

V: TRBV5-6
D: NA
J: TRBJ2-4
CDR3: CASSPNRAGNIQYF

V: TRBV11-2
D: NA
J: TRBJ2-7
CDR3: CASSLVPYEQYF

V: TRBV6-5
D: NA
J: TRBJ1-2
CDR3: CASSYSARAGYGYTF